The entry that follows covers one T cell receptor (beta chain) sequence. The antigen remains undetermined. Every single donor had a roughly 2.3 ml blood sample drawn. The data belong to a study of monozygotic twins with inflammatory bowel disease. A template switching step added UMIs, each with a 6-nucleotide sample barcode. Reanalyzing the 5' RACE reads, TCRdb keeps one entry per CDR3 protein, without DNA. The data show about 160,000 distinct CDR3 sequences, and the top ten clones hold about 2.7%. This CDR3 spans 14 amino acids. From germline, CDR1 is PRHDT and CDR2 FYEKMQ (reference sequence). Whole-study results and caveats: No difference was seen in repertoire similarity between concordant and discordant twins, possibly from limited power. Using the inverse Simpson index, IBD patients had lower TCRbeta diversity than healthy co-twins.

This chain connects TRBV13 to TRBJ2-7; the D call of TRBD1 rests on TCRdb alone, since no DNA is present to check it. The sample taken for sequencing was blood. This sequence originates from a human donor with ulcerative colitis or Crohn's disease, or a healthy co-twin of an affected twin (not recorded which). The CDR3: CASSLWTGRDEQYF.